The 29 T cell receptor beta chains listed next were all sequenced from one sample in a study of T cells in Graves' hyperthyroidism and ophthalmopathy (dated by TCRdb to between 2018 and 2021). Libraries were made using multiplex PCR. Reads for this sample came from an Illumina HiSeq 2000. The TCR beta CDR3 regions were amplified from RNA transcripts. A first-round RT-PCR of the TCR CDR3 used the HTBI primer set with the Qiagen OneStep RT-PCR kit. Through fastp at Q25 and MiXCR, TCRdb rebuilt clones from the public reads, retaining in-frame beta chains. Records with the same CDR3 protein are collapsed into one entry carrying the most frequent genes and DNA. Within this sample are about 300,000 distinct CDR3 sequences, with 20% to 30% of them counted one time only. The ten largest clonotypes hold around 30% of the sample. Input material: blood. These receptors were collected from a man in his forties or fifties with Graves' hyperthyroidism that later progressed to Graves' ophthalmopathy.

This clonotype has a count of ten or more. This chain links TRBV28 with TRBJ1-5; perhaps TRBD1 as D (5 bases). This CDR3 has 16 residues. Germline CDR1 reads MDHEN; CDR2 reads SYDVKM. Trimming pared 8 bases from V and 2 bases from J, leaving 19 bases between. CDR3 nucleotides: TGTGCCAGCGAGGCTGGGTTTGGGGGTGGCAATCAGCCCCAGCATTTT. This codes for CASEAGFGGGNQPQHF. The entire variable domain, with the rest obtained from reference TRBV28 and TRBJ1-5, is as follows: DVKVTQSSRYLVKRTGEKVFLECVQDMDHENMFWYRQDPGLGLRLIYFSYDVKMKEKGDIPEGYSVSREKKERFSLILESASTNQTSMYLCASEAGFGGGNQPQHFGDGTRLSIL.

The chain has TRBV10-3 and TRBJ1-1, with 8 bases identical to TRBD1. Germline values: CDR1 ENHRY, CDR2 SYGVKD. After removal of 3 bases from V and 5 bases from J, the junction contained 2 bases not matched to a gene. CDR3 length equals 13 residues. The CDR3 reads CAISDRGLTEAFF. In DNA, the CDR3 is TGTGCCATCAGTGACAGGGGGCTTACTGAAGCTTTCTTT.

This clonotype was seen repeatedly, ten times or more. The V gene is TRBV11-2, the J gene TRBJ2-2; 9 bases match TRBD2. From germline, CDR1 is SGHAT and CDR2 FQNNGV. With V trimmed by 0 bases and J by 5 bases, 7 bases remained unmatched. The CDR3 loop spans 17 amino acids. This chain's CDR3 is CASSLDPGLALTGELFF. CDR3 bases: TGTGCCAGCAGCTTAGACCCGGGACTAGCTTTGACCGGGGAGCTGTTTTTT.

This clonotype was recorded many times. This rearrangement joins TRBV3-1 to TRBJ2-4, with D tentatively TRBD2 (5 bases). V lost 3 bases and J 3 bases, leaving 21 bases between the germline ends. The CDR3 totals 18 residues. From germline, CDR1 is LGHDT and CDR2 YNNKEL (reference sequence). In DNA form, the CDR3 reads TGTGCCAGCAGCCAGGTCGGGTCGCGGATGAGCGGCAAAAACATTCAGTACTTC. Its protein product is CASSQVGSRMSGKNIQYF. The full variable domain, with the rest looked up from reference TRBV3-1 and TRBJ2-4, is DTAVSQTPKYLVTQMGNDKSIKCEQNLGHDTMYWYKQDSKKFLKIMFSYNNKELIINETVPNRFSPKSPDKAHLNLHINSLELGDSAVYFCASSQVGSRMSGKNIQYFGAGTRLSVL.

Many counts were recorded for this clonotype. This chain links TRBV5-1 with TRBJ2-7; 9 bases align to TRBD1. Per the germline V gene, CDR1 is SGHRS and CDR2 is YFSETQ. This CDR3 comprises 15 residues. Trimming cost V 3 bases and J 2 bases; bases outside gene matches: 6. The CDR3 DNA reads TGCGCCAGCAGCTACACGGGACAGGGACCCTACGAGCAGTACTTC. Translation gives CASSYTGQGPYEQYF.

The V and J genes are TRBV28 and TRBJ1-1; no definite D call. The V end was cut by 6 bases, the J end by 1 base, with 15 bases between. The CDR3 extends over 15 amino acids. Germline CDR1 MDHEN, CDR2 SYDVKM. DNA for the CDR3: TGTGCCAGCAGGGCTAGGGTACTAGCGAACACTGAAGCTTTCTTT. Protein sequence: CASRARVLANTEAFF.

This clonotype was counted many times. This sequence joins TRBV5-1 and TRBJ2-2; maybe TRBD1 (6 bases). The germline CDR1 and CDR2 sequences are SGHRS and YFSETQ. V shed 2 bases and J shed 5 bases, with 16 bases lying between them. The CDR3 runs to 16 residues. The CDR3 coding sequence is TGCGCCAGCAGCTTTTTCCGACAGGAGGCAACCGGGGAGCTGTTTTTT. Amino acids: CASSFFRQEATGELFF. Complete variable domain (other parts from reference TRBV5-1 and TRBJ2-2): KAGVTQTPRYLIKTRGQQVTLSCSPISGHRSVSWYQQTPGQGLQFLFEYFSETQRNKGNFPGRFSGRQFSNSRSEMNVSTLELGDSALYLCASSFFRQEATGELFFGEGSRLTVL.

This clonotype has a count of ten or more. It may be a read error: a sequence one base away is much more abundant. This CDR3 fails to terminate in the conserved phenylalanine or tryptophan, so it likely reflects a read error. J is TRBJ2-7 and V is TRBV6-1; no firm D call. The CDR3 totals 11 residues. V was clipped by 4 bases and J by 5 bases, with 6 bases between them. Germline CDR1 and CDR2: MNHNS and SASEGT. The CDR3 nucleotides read TGTGCCAGCAGTGTTGGTCACGAGCAGTACCTC. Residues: CASSVGHEQYL.

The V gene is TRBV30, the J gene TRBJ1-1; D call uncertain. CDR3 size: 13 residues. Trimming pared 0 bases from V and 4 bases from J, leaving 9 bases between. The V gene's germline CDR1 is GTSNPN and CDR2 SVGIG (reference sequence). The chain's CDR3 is CAWSVQTRTEAFF. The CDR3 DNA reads TGTGCCTGGAGTGTACAGACCCGCACTGAAGCTTTCTTT. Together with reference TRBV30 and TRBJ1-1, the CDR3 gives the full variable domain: SQTIHQWPATLVQPVGSPLSLECTVEGTSNPNLYWYRQAAGRGLQLLFYSVGIGQISSEVPQNLSASRPQDRQFILSSKKLLLSDSGFYLCAWSVQTRTEAFFGQGTRLTVV.

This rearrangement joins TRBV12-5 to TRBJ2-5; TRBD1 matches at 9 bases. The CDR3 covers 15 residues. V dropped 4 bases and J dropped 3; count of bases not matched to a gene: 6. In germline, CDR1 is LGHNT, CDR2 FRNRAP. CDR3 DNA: TGTGCTAGTGGTTCGTGGGACAGGGAGGAAGAGACCCAGTACTTC. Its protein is CASGSWDREEETQYF.

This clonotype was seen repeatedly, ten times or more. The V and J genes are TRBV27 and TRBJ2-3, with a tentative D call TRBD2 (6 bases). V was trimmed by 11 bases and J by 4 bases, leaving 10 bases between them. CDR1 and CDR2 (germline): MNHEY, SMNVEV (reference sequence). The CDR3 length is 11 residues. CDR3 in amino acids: CAAGRPDTQYF. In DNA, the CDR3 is TGTGCCGCGGGGCGACCAGATACGCAGTATTTT.

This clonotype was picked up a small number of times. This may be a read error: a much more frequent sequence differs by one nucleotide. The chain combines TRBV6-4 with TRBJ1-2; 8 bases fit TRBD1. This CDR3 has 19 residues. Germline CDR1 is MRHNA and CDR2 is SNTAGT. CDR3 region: CASSIGTNWQGAISDGHTF. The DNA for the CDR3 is TGTGCCAGCAGTATTGGAACCAACTGGCAGGGGGCTATTTCTGATGGCCACACCTTC.

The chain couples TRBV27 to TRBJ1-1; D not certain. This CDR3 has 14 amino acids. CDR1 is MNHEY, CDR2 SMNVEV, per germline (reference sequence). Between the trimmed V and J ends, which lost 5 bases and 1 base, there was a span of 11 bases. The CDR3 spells CASSPSLRNTEAFF. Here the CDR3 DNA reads TGTGCCAGCAGTCCCTCTCTCCGGAACACTGAAGCTTTCTTT.

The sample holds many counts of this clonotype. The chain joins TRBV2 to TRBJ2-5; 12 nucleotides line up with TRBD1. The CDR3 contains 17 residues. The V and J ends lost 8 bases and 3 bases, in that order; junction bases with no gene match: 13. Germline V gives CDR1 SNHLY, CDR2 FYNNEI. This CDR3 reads CASSSSGTGGRKETQYF. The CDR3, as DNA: TGTGCCAGCTCCAGTTCAGGGACAGGGGGCCGGAAAGAGACCCAGTACTTC.

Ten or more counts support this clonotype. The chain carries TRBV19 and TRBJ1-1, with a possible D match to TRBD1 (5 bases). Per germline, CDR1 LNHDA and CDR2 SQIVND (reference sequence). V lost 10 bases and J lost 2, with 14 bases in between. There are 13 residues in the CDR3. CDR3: CATGTEANTEAFF. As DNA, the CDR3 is TGTGCCACCGGGACTGAGGCAAACACTGAAGCTTTCTTT. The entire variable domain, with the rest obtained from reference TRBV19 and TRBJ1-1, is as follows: DGGITQSPKYLFRKEGQNVTLSCEQNLNHDAMYWYRQDPGQGLRLIYYSQIVNDFQKGDIAEGYSVSREKKESFPLTVTSAQKNPTAFYLCATGTEANTEAFFGQGTRLTVV.

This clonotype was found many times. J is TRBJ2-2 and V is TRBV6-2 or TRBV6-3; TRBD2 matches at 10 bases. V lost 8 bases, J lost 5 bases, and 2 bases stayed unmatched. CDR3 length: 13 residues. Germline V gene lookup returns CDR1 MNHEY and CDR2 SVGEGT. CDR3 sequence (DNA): TGTGCCAGCCTACTAGCGGGAACCGGGGAGCTGTTTTTT. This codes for CASLLAGTGELFF.

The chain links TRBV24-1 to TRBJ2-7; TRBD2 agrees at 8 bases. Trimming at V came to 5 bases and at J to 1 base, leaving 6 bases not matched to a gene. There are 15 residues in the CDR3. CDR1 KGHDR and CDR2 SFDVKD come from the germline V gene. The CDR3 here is CATSVGAGASYEQYF. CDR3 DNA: TGTGCCACCAGTGTAGGAGCGGGAGCATCCTACGAGCAGTACTTC.

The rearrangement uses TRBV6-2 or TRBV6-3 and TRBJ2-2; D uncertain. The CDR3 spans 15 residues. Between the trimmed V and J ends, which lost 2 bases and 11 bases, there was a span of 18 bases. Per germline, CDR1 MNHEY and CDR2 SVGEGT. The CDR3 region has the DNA TGTGCCAGCAGTTACGGGCGAGCGTGGGCAACCGAGCTGTTTTTT. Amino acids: CASSYGRAWATELFF.

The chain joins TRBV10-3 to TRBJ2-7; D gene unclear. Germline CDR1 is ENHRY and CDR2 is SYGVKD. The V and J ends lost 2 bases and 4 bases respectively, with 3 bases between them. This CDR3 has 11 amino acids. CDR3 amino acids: CAISEGYEQYF. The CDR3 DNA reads TGTGCCATCAGTGAGGGATACGAGCAGTACTTC.

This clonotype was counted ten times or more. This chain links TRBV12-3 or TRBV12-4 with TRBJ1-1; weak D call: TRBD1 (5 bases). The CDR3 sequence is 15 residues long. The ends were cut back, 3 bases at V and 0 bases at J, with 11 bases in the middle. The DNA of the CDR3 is TGTGCCAGCAGTTTTCGGAGGGGCTTGAACACTGAAGCTTTCTTT. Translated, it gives CASSFRRGLNTEAFF.

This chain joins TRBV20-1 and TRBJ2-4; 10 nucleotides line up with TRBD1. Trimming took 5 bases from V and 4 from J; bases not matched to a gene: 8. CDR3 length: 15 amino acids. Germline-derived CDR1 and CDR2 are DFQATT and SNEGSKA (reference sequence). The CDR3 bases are TGCAGTGCTCTACCCGGGACAGGGGCAAAAAACATTCAGTACTTC. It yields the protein CSALPGTGAKNIQYF.

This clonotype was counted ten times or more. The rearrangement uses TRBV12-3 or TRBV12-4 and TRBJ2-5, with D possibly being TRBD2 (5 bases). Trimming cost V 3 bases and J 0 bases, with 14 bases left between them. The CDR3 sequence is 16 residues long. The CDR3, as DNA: TGTGCCAGCAGTTTCTTCGGCGGGCAAGACCAAGAGACCCAGTACTTC. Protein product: CASSFFGGQDQETQYF.

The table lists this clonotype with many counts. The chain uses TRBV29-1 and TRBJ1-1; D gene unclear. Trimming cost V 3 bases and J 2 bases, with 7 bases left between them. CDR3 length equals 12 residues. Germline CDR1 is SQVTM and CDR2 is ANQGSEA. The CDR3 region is CSVDLTNTEAFF. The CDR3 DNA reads TGCAGCGTTGATCTTACAAACACTGAAGCTTTCTTT. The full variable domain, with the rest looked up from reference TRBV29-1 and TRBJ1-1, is SAVISQKPSRDICQRGTSLTIQCQVDSQVTMMFWYRQQPGQSLTLIATANQGSEATYESGFVIDKFPISRPNLTFSTLTVSNMSPEDSSIYLCSVDLTNTEAFFGQGTRLTVV.

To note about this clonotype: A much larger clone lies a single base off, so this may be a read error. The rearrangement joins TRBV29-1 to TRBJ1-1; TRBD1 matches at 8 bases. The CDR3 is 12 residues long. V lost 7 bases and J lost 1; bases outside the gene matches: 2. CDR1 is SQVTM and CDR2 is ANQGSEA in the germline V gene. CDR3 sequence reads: CSGDRGNTEAFF. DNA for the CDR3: TGCAGCGGAGACAGGGGGAACACTGAAGCTTTCTTT.

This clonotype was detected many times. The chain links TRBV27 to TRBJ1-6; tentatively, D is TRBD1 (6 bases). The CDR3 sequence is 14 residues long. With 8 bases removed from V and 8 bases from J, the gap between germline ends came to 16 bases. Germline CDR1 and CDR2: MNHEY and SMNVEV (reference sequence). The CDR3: CASRNPGAHSPLHF. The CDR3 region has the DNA TGTGCCAGCCGAAACCCGGGGGCGCATTCACCCCTCCACTTT.

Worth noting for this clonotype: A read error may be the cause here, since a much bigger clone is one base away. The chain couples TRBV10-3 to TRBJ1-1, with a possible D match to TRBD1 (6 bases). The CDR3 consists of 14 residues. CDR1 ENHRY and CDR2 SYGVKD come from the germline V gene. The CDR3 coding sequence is TGTGCCATCGGTGACCCGGGGGGCGACACTGAAGCTTTCTTT. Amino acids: CAIGDPGGDTEAFF.

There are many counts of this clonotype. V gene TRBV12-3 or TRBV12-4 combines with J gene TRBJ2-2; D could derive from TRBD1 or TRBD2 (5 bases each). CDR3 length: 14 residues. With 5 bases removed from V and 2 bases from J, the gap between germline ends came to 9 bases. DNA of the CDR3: TGTGCCAGCAGTACGGGACCCAACACCGGGGAGCTGTTTTTT. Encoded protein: CASSTGPNTGELFF.

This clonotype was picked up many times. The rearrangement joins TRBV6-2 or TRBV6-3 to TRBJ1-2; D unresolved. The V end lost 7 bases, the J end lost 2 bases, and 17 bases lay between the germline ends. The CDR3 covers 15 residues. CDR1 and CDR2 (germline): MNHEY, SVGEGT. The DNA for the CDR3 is TGTGCCAGCACTAACCCTCCGGCAGCCAACTATGGCTACACCTTC. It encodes CASTNPPAANYGYTF.

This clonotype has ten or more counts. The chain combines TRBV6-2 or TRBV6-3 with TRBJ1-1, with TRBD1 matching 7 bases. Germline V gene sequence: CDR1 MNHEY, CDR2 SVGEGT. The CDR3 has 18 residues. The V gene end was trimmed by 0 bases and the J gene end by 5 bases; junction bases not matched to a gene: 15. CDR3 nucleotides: TGTGCCAGCAGTTACTCCCTCGGGCCAGGGGGAAGGGGGACTGAAGCTTTCTTT. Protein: CASSYSLGPGGRGTEAFF.